Below are 13 T cell receptor beta chains sequenced from a single sample in a study of blood T cells in healthy people across ages (dated by TCRdb to between 2015 and 2016). Receptor libraries were prepared by 5' RACE. A second PCR of about 7 to 12 cycles was run with a J-beta primer mix and a sample-barcoded 5' primer. TCRdb applied fastp at Q25 and MiXCR to the public reads, then kept only in-frame beta chains. Rows are combined by CDR3 protein, so each entry shows the most common genes and DNA. For this sample the table gives around 1,900,000 distinct CDR3 sequences, of which roughly 43% were detected only once. More than 20% of the sample is in the top ten clones. What was sequenced was blood. These TCRs come from a human donor in good health.

The chain uses TRBV20-1 and TRBJ2-7; TRBD1 aligns across 8 bases. Germline lookup yields CDR1 DFQATT and CDR2 SNEGSKA (reference sequence). V lost 3 bases to trimming and J lost 4 bases; unmatched junction nucleotides: 8. This CDR3 is built from 14 residues. CDR3 in amino acids: CSASEGTGPYEQYF. CDR3 sequence (DNA): TGCAGTGCTAGTGAGGGGACAGGACCTTACGAGCAGTACTTC.

The CDR3 loop reads CASSQDWVTETQYF. The CDR3 DNA follows: TGCGCCAGCAGCCAAGATTGGGTGACGGAGACCCAGTACTTC. The chain couples TRBV4-3 to TRBJ2-5, with unresolved D. V lost 0 bases and J 5 bases, leaving 10 bases between the germline ends. Per the germline V gene, CDR1 is LGHNA and CDR2 is YSLEER. CDR3 length equals 14 residues.

This clonotype was observed many times. The chain is built from TRBV29-1 and TRBJ2-1; tentatively, D is TRBD1 or TRBD2 (6 bases each). Germline CDR1 reads SQVTM; CDR2 reads ANQGSEA. V dropped 0 bases and J dropped 4 bases, with 19 bases sitting between them. This CDR3 is 17 amino acids long. The CDR3 region is CSVEDPNAGHIYNEQFF. CDR3 DNA sequence: TGCAGCGTTGAAGACCCCAACGCGGGACATATATACAATGAGCAGTTCTTC.

This clonotype was seen many times. The V gene is TRBV4-3, the J gene TRBJ2-7; D is undetermined. The CDR3 consists of 15 residues. Germline loops: CDR1 LGHNA, CDR2 YSLEER. Trimming pared 0 bases from V and 2 bases from J, leaving 11 bases between. In DNA form, the CDR3 reads TGCGCCAGCAGCCAAGAAATTGGGCCGCCCTACGAGCAGTACTTC. Amino acid sequence: CASSQEIGPPYEQYF.

The chain is built from TRBV2 and TRBJ2-5; 12 bases align to TRBD1. The CDR3 contains 15 residues. Germline values: CDR1 SNHLY, CDR2 FYNNEI. Trimming removed 8 bases from V and 4 bases from J; junction bases left unmatched: 8. In DNA, the CDR3 is TGTGCCAGCCGGGACAGGGGGCCCGGGTCAGAGACCCAGTACTTC. Protein sequence: CASRDRGPGSETQYF.

The V and J genes are TRBV5-6 and TRBJ2-5; D remains ambiguous. CDR1 is SGHDT and CDR2 is YYEEEE in the germline V gene. There are 15 residues in the CDR3. V was shortened by 0 bases and J by 2 bases, with 11 bases between the two germline ends. The CDR3 sequence is CASSLGLGQQETQYF. Here the CDR3 DNA reads TGTGCCAGCAGCTTGGGGTTAGGTCAGCAAGAGACCCAGTACTTC.

The gene calls are TRBV29-1 and TRBJ1-1, with D uncertain. The V end lost 1 base, the J end lost 4 bases, and 10 bases lay between the germline ends. Germline V gene lookup returns CDR1 SQVTM and CDR2 ANQGSEA. The CDR3 runs to 13 residues. DNA of the CDR3: TGCAGCGTTGAAGGATTACTAGTCACTGAAGCTTTCTTT. Protein product: CSVEGLLVTEAFF.

This clonotype was observed a few times. V usage is TRBV2 and J usage is TRBJ1-5; D remains ambiguous. CDR1 is SNHLY and CDR2 is FYNNEI in the germline V gene. Deletions cut 5 bases from V and 0 bases from J, with 17 bases between. CDR3 length: 17 residues. Here the CDR3 reads CASSPDAVIYSNQPQHF. CDR3 DNA: TGTGCCAGCAGTCCCGATGCAGTGATTTATAGCAATCAGCCCCAGCATTTT.

The chain links TRBV7-9 to TRBJ1-5; 7 bases agree with TRBD1. Per germline, CDR1 SEHNR and CDR2 FQNEAQ (reference sequence). Trimming cost V 4 bases and J 7 bases; bases outside gene matches: 7. The CDR3 totals 14 residues. The CDR3 sequence is CASSWGTDAQPQHF. The CDR3 nucleotides are TGTGCCAGCAGCTGGGGGACAGACGCGCAGCCCCAGCATTTT.

V usage is TRBV4-2 and J usage is TRBJ2-5; TRBD2 matches 11 bases. Germline CDR1 LGHNA, CDR2 YNFKEQ. J gave up 5 bases and V 3 bases, and 8 bases lay outside the gene matches. This CDR3 has 16 amino acids. The CDR3 sequence: CASSQVFSGGAETQYF. CDR3 bases: TGTGCCAGCAGCCAGGTCTTTAGCGGGGGGGCGGAGACCCAGTACTTC.

This clonotype has only a few counts. The rearrangement uses TRBV14 and TRBJ2-5, with D possibly being TRBD2 (5 bases). The assigned J gene may be wrong: the sequence end matches TRBJ2-7 better. The CDR3 spans 16 residues. Germline CDR1 SGHDN, CDR2 FVKESK. The CDR3 sequence is CASSRTPEVAFDEQYF. The CDR3 DNA is TGTGCCAGCAGCAGAACCCCGGAGGTAGCGTTCGACGAGCAGTACTTC.

The rearrangement uses TRBV4-1 and TRBJ2-7; D possibly corresponds to TRBD2 (7 bases). The CDR3 extends over 17 amino acids. Germline lookup yields CDR1 MGHRA and CDR2 YSYEKL. The ends were cut back, 0 bases at V and 3 bases at J, with 18 bases in the middle. The CDR3 reads CASSQEGGTHFFYEQYF. DNA for the CDR3: TGCGCCAGCAGCCAAGAGGGAGGGACACATTTTTTCTACGAGCAGTACTTC.

This clonotype appeared a single time. The chain is built from TRBV7-2 and TRBJ1-5; TRBD1 matches 8 bases. CDR1 is SGHTA and CDR2 is FQGNSA in the germline V gene. V lost 4 bases to trimming and J lost 9 bases; unmatched junction nucleotides: 5. This CDR3 has 13 residues. Here the CDR3 DNA reads TGTGCCAGCAGCTCGCAACAGGGGGGGCCCCAGCATTTT. It specifies CASSSQQGGPQHF.